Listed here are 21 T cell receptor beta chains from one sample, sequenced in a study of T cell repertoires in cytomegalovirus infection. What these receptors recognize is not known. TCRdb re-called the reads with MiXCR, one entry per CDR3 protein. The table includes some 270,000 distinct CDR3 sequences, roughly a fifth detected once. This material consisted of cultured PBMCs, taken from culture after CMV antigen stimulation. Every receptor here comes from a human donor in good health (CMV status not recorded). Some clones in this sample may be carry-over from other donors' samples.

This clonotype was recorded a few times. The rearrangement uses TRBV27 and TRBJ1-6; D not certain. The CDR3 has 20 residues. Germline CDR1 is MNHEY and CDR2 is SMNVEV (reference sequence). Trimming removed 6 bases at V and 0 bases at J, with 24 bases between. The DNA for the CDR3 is TGTGCCAGCAGCATCCTCCGGGAAGGGCGCCGTAGCTCCTATAATTCACCCCTCCACTTT. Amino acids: CASSILREGRRSSYNSPLHF.

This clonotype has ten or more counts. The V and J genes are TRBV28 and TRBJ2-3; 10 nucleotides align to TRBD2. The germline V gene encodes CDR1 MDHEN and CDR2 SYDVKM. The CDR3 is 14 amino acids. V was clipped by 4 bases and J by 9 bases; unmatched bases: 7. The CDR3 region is CASSSGTSVRTQYF. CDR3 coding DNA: TGTGCCAGCAGTTCTGGGACTAGCGTAAGAACGCAGTATTTT.

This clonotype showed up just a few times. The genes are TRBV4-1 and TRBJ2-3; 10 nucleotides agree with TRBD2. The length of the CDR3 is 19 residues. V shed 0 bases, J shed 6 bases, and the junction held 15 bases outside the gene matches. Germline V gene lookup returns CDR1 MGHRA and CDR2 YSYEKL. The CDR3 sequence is CASSQDKSGAGGPVDTQYF. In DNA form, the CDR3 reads TGCGCCAGCAGCCAAGATAAGAGTGGAGCGGGAGGGCCGGTGGATACGCAGTATTTT.

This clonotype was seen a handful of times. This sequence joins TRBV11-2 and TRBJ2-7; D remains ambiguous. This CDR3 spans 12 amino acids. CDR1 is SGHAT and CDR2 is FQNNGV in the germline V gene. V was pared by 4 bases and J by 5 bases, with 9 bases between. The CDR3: CASSSSLHEQYF. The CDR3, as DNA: TGTGCCAGCAGCTCCTCGCTCCACGAGCAGTACTTC.

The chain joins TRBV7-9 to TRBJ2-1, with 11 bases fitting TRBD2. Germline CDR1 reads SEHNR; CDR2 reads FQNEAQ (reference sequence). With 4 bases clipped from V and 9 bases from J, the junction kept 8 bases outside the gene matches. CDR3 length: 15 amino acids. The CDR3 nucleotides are TGTGCCAGCAGCTCGGGACTAGCGGAACTACCTGAGCAGTTCTTC. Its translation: CASSSGLAELPEQFF.

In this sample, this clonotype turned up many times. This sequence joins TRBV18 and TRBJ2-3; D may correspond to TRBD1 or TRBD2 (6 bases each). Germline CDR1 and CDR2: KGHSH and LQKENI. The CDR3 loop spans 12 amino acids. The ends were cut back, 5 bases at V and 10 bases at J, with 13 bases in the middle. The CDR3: CASSANREAQYF. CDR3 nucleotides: TGTGCCAGCTCAGCCAACAGGGAGGCGCAGTATTTT.

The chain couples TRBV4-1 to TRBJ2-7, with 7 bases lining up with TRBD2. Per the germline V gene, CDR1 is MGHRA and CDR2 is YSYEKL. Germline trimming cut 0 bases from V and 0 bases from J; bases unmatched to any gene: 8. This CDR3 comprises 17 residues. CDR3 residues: CASSQDYASGHSYEQYF. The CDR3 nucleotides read TGCGCCAGCAGCCAAGATTATGCTAGCGGACACTCCTACGAGCAGTACTTC.

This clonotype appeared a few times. CDR3 in DNA: TGTGCCAGCAGCTTAGGGTCAGGTAACGAGCAGTACTTC. Amino acids: CASSLGSGNEQYF. The chain has TRBV7-2 and TRBJ2-7; the D is unclear. The CDR3 runs to 13 residues. The V gene lost 1 base and the J gene lost 5 bases, with 9 bases spanning the gap. Germline loops: CDR1 SGHTA, CDR2 FQGNSA.

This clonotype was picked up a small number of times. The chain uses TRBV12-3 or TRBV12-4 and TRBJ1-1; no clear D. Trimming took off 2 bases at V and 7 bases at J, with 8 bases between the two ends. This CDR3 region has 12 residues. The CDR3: CASSLKGNEAFF. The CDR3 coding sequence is TGTGCCAGCAGTTTAAAGGGAAATGAAGCTTTCTTT.

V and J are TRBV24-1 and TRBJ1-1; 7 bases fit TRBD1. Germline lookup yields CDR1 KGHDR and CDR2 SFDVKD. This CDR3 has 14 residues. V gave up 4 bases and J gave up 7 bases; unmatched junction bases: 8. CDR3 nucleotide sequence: TGTGCCACCAGTGACCCGGGACAGCCGGATGAAGCTTTCTTT. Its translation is CATSDPGQPDEAFF.

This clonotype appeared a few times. CDR3 residues: CAISLYAPNSNQPQHF. CDR3 nucleotide sequence: TGTGCCATCAGCTTATACGCGCCCAATAGCAATCAGCCCCAGCATTTT. This chain uses TRBV10-3 with TRBJ1-5; D gene ambiguous. Germline CDR1 ENHRY, CDR2 SYGVKD. V was cut by 6 bases and J by 0 bases, with 15 bases left in between. The CDR3 length is 16 residues.

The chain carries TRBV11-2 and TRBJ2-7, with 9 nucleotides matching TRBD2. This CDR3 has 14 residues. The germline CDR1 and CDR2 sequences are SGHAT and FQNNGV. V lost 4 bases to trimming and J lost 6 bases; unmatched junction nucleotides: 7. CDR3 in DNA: TGTGCCAGCAGCTCTCTTAGCGGGAGAGGCGAGCAGTACTTC. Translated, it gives CASSSLSGRGEQYF.

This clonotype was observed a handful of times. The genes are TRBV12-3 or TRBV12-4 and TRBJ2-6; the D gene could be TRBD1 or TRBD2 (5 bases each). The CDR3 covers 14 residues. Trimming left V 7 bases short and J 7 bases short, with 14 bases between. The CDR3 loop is CASTPGAAANVLTF. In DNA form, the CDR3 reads TGTGCCAGCACACCCGGGGCCGCCGCCAACGTCCTGACTTTC.

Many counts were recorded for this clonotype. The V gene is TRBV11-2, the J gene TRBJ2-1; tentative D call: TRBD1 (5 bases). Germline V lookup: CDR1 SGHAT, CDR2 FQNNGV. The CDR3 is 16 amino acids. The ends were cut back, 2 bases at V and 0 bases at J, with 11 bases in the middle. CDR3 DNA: TGTGCCAGCAGCTTAAGGGGTCGGAGCTCCTACAATGAGCAGTTCTTC. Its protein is CASSLRGRSSYNEQFF.

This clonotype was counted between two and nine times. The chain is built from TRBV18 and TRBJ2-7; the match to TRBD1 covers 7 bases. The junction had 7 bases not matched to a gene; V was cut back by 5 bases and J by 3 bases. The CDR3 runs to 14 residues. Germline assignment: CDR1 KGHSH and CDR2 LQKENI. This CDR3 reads CASSNGQDLYEQYF. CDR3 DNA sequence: TGTGCCAGCTCAAACGGACAGGACCTCTACGAGCAGTACTTC.

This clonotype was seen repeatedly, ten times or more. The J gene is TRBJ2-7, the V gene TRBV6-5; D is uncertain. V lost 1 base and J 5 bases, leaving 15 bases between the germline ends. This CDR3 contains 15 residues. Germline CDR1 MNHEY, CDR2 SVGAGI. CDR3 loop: CASSYFPDPANEQYF. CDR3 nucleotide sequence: TGTGCCAGCAGTTACTTTCCCGATCCCGCCAACGAGCAGTACTTC.

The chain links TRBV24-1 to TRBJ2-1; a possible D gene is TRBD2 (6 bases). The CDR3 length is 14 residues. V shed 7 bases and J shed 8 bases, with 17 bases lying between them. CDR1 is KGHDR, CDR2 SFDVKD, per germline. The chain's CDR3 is CATSPSWRGYEQFF. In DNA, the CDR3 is TGTGCCACCAGCCCTTCTTGGCGGGGATATGAGCAGTTCTTC.

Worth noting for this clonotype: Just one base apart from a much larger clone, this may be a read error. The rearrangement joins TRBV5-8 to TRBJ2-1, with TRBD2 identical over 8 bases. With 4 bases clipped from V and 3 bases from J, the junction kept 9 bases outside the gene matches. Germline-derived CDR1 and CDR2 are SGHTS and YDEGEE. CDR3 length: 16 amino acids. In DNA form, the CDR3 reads TGTGCCAGCAGCCTGGGACTAGACGGACACTACAATGAGCAGTTCTTC. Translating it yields CASSLGLDGHYNEQFF.

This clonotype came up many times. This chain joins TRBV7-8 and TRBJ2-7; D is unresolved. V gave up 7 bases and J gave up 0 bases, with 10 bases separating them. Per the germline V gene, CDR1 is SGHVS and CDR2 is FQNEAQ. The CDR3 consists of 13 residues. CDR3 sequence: CASNEGSSYEQYF. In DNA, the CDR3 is TGTGCCAGCAACGAAGGAAGCTCCTACGAGCAGTACTTC.

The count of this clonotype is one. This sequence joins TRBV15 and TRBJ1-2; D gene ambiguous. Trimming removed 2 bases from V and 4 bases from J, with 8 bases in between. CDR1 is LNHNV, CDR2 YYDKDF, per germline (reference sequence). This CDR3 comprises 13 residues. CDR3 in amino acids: CATSRRVTYGYTF. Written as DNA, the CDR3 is TGTGCCACCAGCAGAAGGGTTACCTATGGCTACACCTTC.

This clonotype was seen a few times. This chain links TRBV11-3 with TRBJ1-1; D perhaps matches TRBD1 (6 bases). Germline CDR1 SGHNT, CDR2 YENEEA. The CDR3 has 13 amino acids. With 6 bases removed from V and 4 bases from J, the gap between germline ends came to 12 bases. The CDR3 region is CASREGGSTEAFF. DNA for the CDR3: TGTGCCAGCAGGGAAGGGGGGAGCACTGAAGCTTTCTTT.